Below are 17 T cell receptor beta chains sequenced from a single sample in a study of vaccination and CD4 T cells after COVID-19. Sequenced with the Oncomine TCR Beta short-read assay was DNA taken from cultured CD4+ T cells. Via MiXCR, TCRdb re-called the PCR reads, giving one row per CDR3 protein. The data show about 14,000 distinct CDR3 sequences, more than 25% seen once. No antigen is known for these receptors. Treatment indicated: roughly 10-day PBMC culture with coronavirus spike peptide pools or control peptides (ViraFEST assay). Sequencing used cultured CD4+ T cells from blood. These receptors were obtained from a human donor with COVID-19.

This chain uses TRBV7-2 with TRBJ2-7, with TRBD1 matching over 7 bases. Germline CDR1 reads SGHTA; CDR2 reads FQGNSA. V lost 3 bases and J lost 0; bases outside the gene matches: 5. CDR3 size: 15 residues. The CDR3 bases are TGTGCCAGCAGCTTCCAGACAGGGAACTCCTACGAGCAGTACTTC. Translation: CASSFQTGNSYEQYF.

The V and J genes are TRBV2 and TRBJ2-1; 10 bases match TRBD2. In germline, CDR1 is SNHLY, CDR2 FYNNEI. Trimming at V came to 3 bases and at J to 6 bases, leaving 5 bases not matched to a gene. The CDR3 has 15 amino acids. The CDR3 DNA is TGTGCCAGCAGTGATTGGAGCGGGGGGGCCAATGAGCAGTTCTTC. Protein product: CASSDWSGGANEQFF.

This clonotype was detected a few times. The chain has TRBV6-5 and TRBJ2-5, with TRBD1 as a possible D gene (5 bases). CDR1 MNHEY and CDR2 SVGAGI come from the germline V gene. The CDR3 is 16 amino acids. The V end was cut by 2 bases, the J end by 5 bases, with 18 bases between. The CDR3 DNA reads as TGTGCCAGCAGTTACGGGCAGGGATCCCTCGGGGAGACCCAGTACTTC. Its translation is CASSYGQGSLGETQYF.

Worth noting for this clonotype: One end of the junction varies from germline; a read error may be responsible. V is TRBV28 and J is TRBJ1-6; perhaps TRBD1 as D (5 bases). The length of the CDR3 is 14 residues. Germline V lookup: CDR1 MDHEN, CDR2 SYDVKM. CDR3 region: CASGLNSGTAPLHF. DNA of the CDR3: TGTGCCAGCGGTTTAAACTCCGGGACCGCCCCCCTCCACTTT.

This clonotype was observed a handful of times. The genes are TRBV20-1 and TRBJ2-5; TRBD2 matches 9 bases. V lost 2 bases and J lost 1; bases outside the gene matches: 8. This CDR3 has 16 residues. The germline gives CDR1 DFQATT, CDR2 SNEGSKA (reference sequence). CDR3 DNA sequence: TGCAGTGCTAGAATTAGCGGGGGAGCTAGCCAAGAGACCCAGTACTTC. Its protein is CSARISGGASQETQYF.

The rearrangement uses TRBV20-1 and TRBJ2-7; tentatively, D is TRBD1 (6 bases). Germline V gives CDR1 DFQATT, CDR2 SNEGSKA (reference sequence). Trimming took off 0 bases at V and 5 bases at J, with 14 bases between the two ends. This CDR3 region has 14 residues. The CDR3 sequence: CSARDSAGVHEQYF. The CDR3 nucleotides read TGCAGTGCTAGAGACTCGGCAGGGGTCCACGAGCAGTACTTC.

J is TRBJ1-3 and V is TRBV12-3 or TRBV12-4, with D uncertain. V lost 5 bases and J lost 3, with 8 bases in between. The CDR3 loop spans 13 amino acids. The CDR3 region is CASSPSGGNTIYF. The CDR3 nucleotides are TGTGCCAGCAGTCCGTCTGGTGGAAACACCATATATTTT.

The rearrangement joins TRBV7-2 to TRBJ2-5, with a tentative D call TRBD2 (7 bases). Trimming pared 7 bases from V and 5 bases from J, leaving 17 bases between. From germline, CDR1 is SGHTA and CDR2 FQGNSA. The CDR3 has 14 residues. The CDR3 is CASNILGGRETQYF. CDR3 DNA: TGTGCCAGCAACATTCTGGGGGGGCGGGAGACCCAGTACTTC.

In this sample, this clonotype turned up a few times. This chain connects TRBV6-1 to TRBJ1-2; a weak D match, TRBD1 (6 bases). This CDR3 spans 16 amino acids. Germline CDR1 and CDR2: MNHNS and SASEGT. Trimming shortened V by 7 bases and J by 1 base, and 19 bases separated the two germline ends. The CDR3 DNA sequence: TGTGCCAGCACTCCTCTGACCGGGACACTTAACTATGGCTACACCTTC. Protein: CASTPLTGTLNYGYTF.

The DNA for the CDR3 is TGCAGTGCCACGAGGGGGACAGGGGGTTTTTTCAATCAGCCCCAGCATTTT. Translated, it gives CSATRGTGGFFNQPQHF. V and J are TRBV20-1 and TRBJ1-5, with TRBD1 identical over 11 bases. CDR3 length: 17 amino acids. After removal of 6 bases from V and 3 bases from J, the junction contained 13 bases not matched to a gene. CDR1 DFQATT and CDR2 SNEGSKA come from the germline V gene (reference sequence).

The rearrangement joins TRBV9 to TRBJ2-3; D is perhaps TRBD1 (7 bases). Deletions cut 2 bases from V and 3 bases from J, with 16 bases between. This CDR3 contains 16 residues. The germline V gene has CDR1 SGDLS and CDR2 YYNGEE. The CDR3 loop reads CASSVQGGIGTDTQYF. The CDR3 nucleotides are TGTGCCAGCAGCGTTCAGGGGGGTATTGGTACAGATACGCAGTATTTT.

J is TRBJ2-6 and V is TRBV29-1; no clear D. The CDR3 has 13 amino acids. V gave up 0 bases and J gave up 4 bases, with 4 bases separating them. Germline V CDR1 and CDR2: SQVTM, ANQGSEA. CDR3 residues: CSVEEVGANVLTF. In DNA form, the CDR3 reads TGCAGCGTTGAAGAGGTCGGGGCCAACGTCCTGACTTTC. The full variable domain, its missing parts supplied by reference TRBV29-1 and TRBJ2-6, is SAVISQKPSRDICQRGTSLTIQCQVDSQVTMMFWYRQQPGQSLTLIATANQGSEATYESGFVIDKFPISRPNLTFSTLTVSNMSPEDSSIYLCSVEEVGANVLTFGAGSRLTVL.

This clonotype appeared a single time. The chain joins TRBV5-1 to TRBJ2-7; 9 bases align to TRBD1. CDR3 length: 15 amino acids. Germline V gene lookup returns CDR1 SGHRS and CDR2 YFSETQ. With 4 bases clipped from V and 5 bases from J, the junction kept 10 bases outside the gene matches. This CDR3 is CASSPGTGLRDEQYF. CDR3 in DNA: TGCGCCAGCAGCCCCGGGACAGGGCTCCGCGACGAGCAGTACTTC. The full variable domain, with the rest looked up from reference TRBV5-1 and TRBJ2-7, is KAGVTQTPRYLIKTRGQQVTLSCSPISGHRSVSWYQQTPGQGLQFLFEYFSETQRNKGNFPGRFSGRQFSNSRSEMNVSTLELGDSALYLCASSPGTGLRDEQYFGPGTRLTVT.

The chain combines TRBV20-1 with TRBJ2-5; TRBD2 matches 14 bases. Germline values: CDR1 DFQATT, CDR2 SNEGSKA (reference sequence). Trimming removed 5 bases from V and 6 bases from J; junction bases left unmatched: 14. The CDR3 runs 17 residues. The CDR3 region has the DNA TGCAGTGCTCCCAGTAAACCCGGGACTAGCGGGGGTAAGACCCAGTACTTC. Amino acids: CSAPSKPGTSGGKTQYF.

This chain's CDR3 is CASTTPSRANNEQFF. For the CDR3, the DNA is TGTGCCAGCACCACACCCTCCAGGGCGAACAATGAGCAGTTCTTC. This chain joins TRBV7-2 and TRBJ2-1, with a possible D match to TRBD1 (5 bases). The CDR3 has 15 amino acids. V lost 7 bases, J lost 5 bases, and 18 bases lay in between. Germline V gene lookup returns CDR1 SGHTA and CDR2 FQGNSA.

The genes are TRBV20-1 and TRBJ2-1, with TRBD1 identical over 11 bases. Trimming at V came to 0 bases and at J to 0 bases, leaving 7 bases not matched to a gene. This CDR3 contains 18 residues. From germline, CDR1 is DFQATT and CDR2 SNEGSKA (reference sequence). This CDR3 reads CSARDKRTGGTSYNEQFF. The CDR3 DNA reads TGCAGTGCTAGAGATAAGCGGACAGGGGGCACCTCCTACAATGAGCAGTTCTTC.

The chain links TRBV14 to TRBJ2-6; the D is unclear. Trimming shortened V by 6 bases and J by 5 bases, and 14 bases separated the two germline ends. CDR1 and CDR2 (germline): SGHDN, FVKESK. The CDR3 totals 15 residues. This CDR3 reads CASSLGLNRANVLTF. The CDR3 DNA is TGTGCCAGCAGTCTTGGGCTAAATCGGGCCAACGTCCTGACTTTC.